The 18 T cell receptor beta chains given below trace back to one sample, sequenced in a study of Graves' ophthalmopathy and Graves' hyperthyroidism. TCR beta CDR3 amplification used RNA transcripts. Scientists carried out first-round RT-PCR using HTBI primers and then a second-round multiplex PCR. TCRdb re-called the multiplex PCR reads through MiXCR, storing one row per CDR3 protein. The table has under 250,000 distinct CDR3 sequences, 20% to 25% seen once; the top ten hold about 46%. Material for sequencing was peripheral blood. The receptor set was obtained from a woman in her forties or fifties with Graves' ophthalmopathy.

There are many counts of this clonotype. The gene calls are TRBV9 and TRBJ2-5, with 10 bases identical to TRBD2. The CDR3 totals 15 residues. Trimming took 0 bases from V and 5 from J; bases not matched to a gene: 4. CDR1 SGDLS and CDR2 YYNGEE come from the germline V gene. The CDR3 protein is CASSVASGSWETQYF. The CDR3 bases are TGTGCCAGCAGCGTAGCTAGCGGGAGTTGGGAGACCCAGTACTTC. Full variable domain (outside the CDR3, taken from reference TRBV9 and TRBJ2-5): DSGVTQTPKHLITATGQRVTLRCSPRSGDLSVYWYQQSLDQGLQFLIQYYNGEERAKGNILERFSAQQFPDLHSELNLSSLELGDSALYFCASSVASGSWETQYFGPGTRLLVL.

This clonotype was counted ten times or more. This chain uses TRBV7-8 with TRBJ1-2; D remains unclear. Per germline, CDR1 SGHVS and CDR2 FQNEAQ. CDR3 length: 13 residues. Trimming pared 6 bases from V and 3 bases from J, leaving 11 bases between. The CDR3 nucleotides read TGTGCCAGCAGTAAGGAGGAGGACTATGGCTACACCTTC. It specifies CASSKEEDYGYTF.

This clonotype has at least ten counts. Written as DNA, the CDR3 is TGTGCCAGCACCGTCGGCCCCTACGAGCAGTACTTC. It encodes CASTVGPYEQYF. The chain carries TRBV12-3 or TRBV12-4 and TRBJ2-7; no firm D call. The CDR3 sequence is 12 residues long. V was pared by 7 bases and J by 2 bases, with 9 bases between.

Ten or more counts support this clonotype. This rearrangement joins TRBV29-1 to TRBJ2-7; TRBD2 is a possible D gene (6 bases). Per the germline V gene, CDR1 is SQVTM and CDR2 is ANQGSEA. CDR3 length equals 13 residues. V was cut by 7 bases and J by 3 bases, with 16 bases left in between. DNA for the CDR3: TGCAGCGCCTCCCGGGACTTGGGCTACGAGCAGTACTTC. Its protein product is CSASRDLGYEQYF.

The chain combines TRBV12-3 or TRBV12-4 with TRBJ2-7; 10 bases fit TRBD2. Trimming cost V 6 bases and J 5 bases; bases outside gene matches: 10. This CDR3 contains 15 residues. CDR3 coding DNA: TGTGCCAGCAGGCAAAGTGCTAGCGGGAGTCACGAGCAGTACTTC. This encodes CASRQSASGSHEQYF.

The rearrangement links TRBV6-1 to TRBJ1-3, with D uncertain. CDR3 length equals 18 residues. Germline V gene lookup returns CDR1 MNHNS and CDR2 SASEGT. The germline V and J ends were trimmed by 3 bases and 0 bases, with 18 bases remaining between them. The CDR3 sequence is CASSEDGYTDNSGNTIYF. The CDR3 DNA sequence: TGTGCCAGCAGTGAGGATGGGTACACCGACAACTCTGGAAACACCATATATTTT.

This clonotype occurred many times. The CDR3 DNA follows: TGTGCCAGCAGTTACCGACTAGCGGGACACAAAAACATTCAGTACTTC. Translated: CASSYRLAGHKNIQYF. V gene TRBV6-5 combines with J gene TRBJ2-4; TRBD2 matches 11 bases. CDR1 MNHEY and CDR2 SVGAGI come from the germline V gene. V trimming: 2 bases; J trimming: 3 bases; junction bases outside the gene matches: 3. This CDR3 has 16 residues.

This clonotype was found many times. CDR3 residues: CASSDWGGNIQYF. The CDR3 DNA is TGTGCCAGCAGTGACTGGGGGGGTAACATTCAGTACTTC. This sequence joins TRBV2 and TRBJ2-4; 7 bases are a match to TRBD2. CDR3 length equals 13 residues. V gave up 3 bases and J gave up 7 bases; unmatched junction bases: 3. Looked up from germline, CDR1 is SNHLY and CDR2 is FYNNEI. Drawing the rest from reference TRBV2 and TRBJ2-4, the complete variable domain is EPEVTQTPSHQVTQMGQEVILRCVPISNHLYFYWYRQILGQKVEFLVSFYNNEISEKSEIFDDQFSVERPDGSNFTLKIRSTKLEDSAMYFCASSDWGGNIQYFGAGTRLSVL.

This clonotype was seen a few times. The chain is built from TRBV28 and TRBJ2-2; TRBD1 agrees at 7 bases. CDR1 and CDR2 (germline): MDHEN, SYDVKM. With V trimmed by 6 bases and J by 7 bases, 11 bases remained unmatched. The CDR3 consists of 15 residues. The CDR3 reads CASRFPTGTGGELFF. Written as DNA, the CDR3 is TGTGCCAGCAGATTTCCGACAGGGACCGGCGGGGAGCTGTTTTTT. The complete variable domain, with remaining parts taken from reference TRBV28 and TRBJ2-2, reads DVKVTQSSRYLVKRTGEKVFLECVQDMDHENMFWYRQDPGLGLRLIYFSYDVKMKEKGDIPEGYSVSREKKERFSLILESASTNQTSMYLCASRFPTGTGGELFFGEGSRLTVL.

This chain joins TRBV6-1 and TRBJ1-2; D call uncertain. Trimming removed 4 bases at V and 3 bases at J, with 15 bases between. CDR1 is MNHNS, CDR2 SASEGT, per germline. The CDR3 spans 15 residues. Written as DNA, the CDR3 is TGTGCCAGCAGTGTGGATCTCCCGGGGTACTATGGCTACACCTTC. Translating gives CASSVDLPGYYGYTF.

There are many counts of this clonotype. The rearrangement joins TRBV6-5 to TRBJ2-5; D gene unclear. The CDR3 runs 12 residues. CDR1 is MNHEY and CDR2 is SVGAGI in the germline V gene. The V gene lost 2 bases and the J gene lost 5 bases, with 6 bases spanning the gap. The DNA for the CDR3 is TGTGCCAGCAGTTACCCGCGGGAGACCCAGTACTTC. Translation: CASSYPRETQYF.

The chain links TRBV7-2 to TRBJ1-6, with TRBD1 matching 8 bases. Germline trimming cut 6 bases from V and 9 bases from J; bases unmatched to any gene: 7. The CDR3 extends over 14 amino acids. Looked up from germline, CDR1 is SGHTA and CDR2 is FQGNSA. This CDR3 reads CASSYGQGGSPLHF. DNA for the CDR3: TGTGCCAGCAGTTACGGACAGGGAGGTTCACCCCTCCACTTT.

In this sample, this clonotype turned up many times. The chain combines TRBV5-1 with TRBJ2-7; 9 bases are shared with TRBD1. J gave up 2 bases and V 0 bases, and 9 bases lay outside the gene matches. The CDR3 is 17 residues long. Germline CDR1 and CDR2: SGHRS and YFSETQ. The CDR3 DNA follows: TGCGCCAGCAGCTTGGCAGGTACCGGGACAGGGACCTACGAGCAGTACTTC. Translating it yields CASSLAGTGTGTYEQYF.

This clonotype occurred many times. This chain uses TRBV2 with TRBJ1-5; D ambiguous. CDR1 and CDR2 (germline): SNHLY, FYNNEI. Between the trimmed V and J ends, which lost 4 bases and 9 bases, there was a span of 7 bases. This CDR3 spans 11 amino acids. CDR3 sequence (DNA): TGTGCCAGCAGTGGCTTCGGGCCCCAGCATTTT. It is translated as CASSGFGPQHF.

This clonotype was found many times. V is TRBV30 and J is TRBJ1-2, with a possible D match to TRBD1 (5 bases). Germline assignment: CDR1 GTSNPN and CDR2 SVGIG (reference sequence). V lost 3 bases and J lost 5, with 16 bases in between. The CDR3 is 14 residues long. CDR3 sequence: CAWRGGVQGYGYTF. The CDR3 DNA sequence: TGTGCCTGGAGAGGCGGGGTCCAGGGATATGGCTACACCTTC.

The chain recombines TRBV9 with TRBJ1-1, with a tentative D call TRBD1 (6 bases). The CDR3 loop spans 13 amino acids. Trimming took off 0 bases at V and 7 bases at J, with 10 bases between the two ends. Germline values: CDR1 SGDLS, CDR2 YYNGEE. DNA for the CDR3: TGTGCCAGCAGCGTAGTACAGGGTGTTGAAGCTTTCTTT. This codes for CASSVVQGVEAFF.

This clonotype was detected ten times or more. This rearrangement joins TRBV28 to TRBJ1-6; D is unresolved. This CDR3 is built from 15 residues. The germline V gene encodes CDR1 MDHEN and CDR2 SYDVKM. V lost 5 bases to trimming and J lost 2 bases, with 10 bases between them. The CDR3 loop is CASSREGTYNSPLHF. The CDR3 DNA reads TGTGCCAGCAGTAGGGAGGGAACCTATAATTCACCCCTCCACTTT. Full variable domain (outside the CDR3, taken from reference TRBV28 and TRBJ1-6): DVKVTQSSRYLVKRTGEKVFLECVQDMDHENMFWYRQDPGLGLRLIYFSYDVKMKEKGDIPEGYSVSREKKERFSLILESASTNQTSMYLCASSREGTYNSPLHFGNGTRLTVT.

In this sample, this clonotype turned up many times. The V and J genes are TRBV10-3 and TRBJ1-1, with D perhaps TRBD1 (6 bases). This CDR3 is built from 14 residues. In germline, CDR1 is ENHRY, CDR2 SYGVKD. V shed 4 bases and J shed 5 bases, with 14 bases lying between them. The CDR3 nucleotides read TGTGCCATCAGTGCCTCGGGGGGGCTGACTGAAGCTTTCTTT. It codes for CAISASGGLTEAFF.